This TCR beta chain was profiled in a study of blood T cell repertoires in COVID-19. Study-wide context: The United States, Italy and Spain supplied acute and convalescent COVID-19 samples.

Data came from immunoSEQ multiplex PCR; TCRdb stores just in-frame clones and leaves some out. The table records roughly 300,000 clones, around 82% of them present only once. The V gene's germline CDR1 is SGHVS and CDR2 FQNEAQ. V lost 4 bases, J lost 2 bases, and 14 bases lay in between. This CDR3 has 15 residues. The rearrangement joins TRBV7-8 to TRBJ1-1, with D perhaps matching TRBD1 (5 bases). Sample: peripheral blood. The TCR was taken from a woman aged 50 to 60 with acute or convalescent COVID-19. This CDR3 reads CASSSPGVGNTEAFF. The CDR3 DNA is TGTGCCAGCAGCTCCCCGGGGGTAGGAAACACTGAAGCTTTCTTT.